Below are 2 T cell receptor beta chains sequenced from a single sample in a study of T cell responses to AZD1222 COVID-19 vaccine. TCRdb's table, derived via immunoSEQ multiplex PCR, lists solely in-frame clones and lacks some. The data contain 240,000 or so clones, more than 85% of them singletons. Source: peripheral blood, taken on day 0 of AZD1222 vaccination. The receptors stem from an adult in good health.

This sequence joins TRBV6-5 and TRBJ2-1, with 7 bases lining up with TRBD1. Trimming cost V 4 bases and J 5 bases; bases outside gene matches: 8. The CDR3 is 15 amino acids. Germline V gene sequence: CDR1 MNHEY, CDR2 SVGAGI. The CDR3 is CASSSATGANNEQFF. CDR3 in DNA: TGTGCCAGCAGTTCTGCAACAGGGGCGAACAATGAGCAGTTCTTC.

This chain uses TRBV5-6 with TRBJ1-5; D is perhaps TRBD1 (6 bases). Trimming pared 4 bases from V and 0 bases from J, leaving 11 bases between. Germline assignment: CDR1 SGHDT and CDR2 YYEEEE. The CDR3 extends over 15 amino acids. CDR3 bases: TGTGCCAGCAGCAGACGGACAGATAGCAATCAGCCCCAGCATTTT. Translation: CASSRRTDSNQPQHF.